One T cell receptor (beta chain) is described in this entry. Its antigen is not identified. The germline V gene has CDR1 GTSNPN and CDR2 SVGIG (reference sequence). This CDR3 has 11 residues. Trimming removed 6 bases from V and 4 bases from J, with 9 bases in between. This sample was included in a study of OX40 agonist ivuxolimab in advanced cancers. Study conclusions and caveats: Doses of 0.1 to 3.0 mg/kg were accompanied by clonal expansion of CD4+ and CD8+ blood T cells by week 6. Relatively little clonal expansion, among the lowest observed, appeared in partial responders at 0.1-3.0 mg/kg. CD8+ T cells averaged more expanded clones than CD4+.

The data were produced by immunoSEQ multiplex PCR, yet TCRdb's version contains in-frame clones alone and is incomplete. The sample records tens of thousands of clones, roughly nine tenths being singletons. The source of this sequence is an adult with an advanced solid tumor such as melanoma, head and neck, liver or kidney cancer. The chain is built from TRBV30 and TRBJ1-1; possibly TRBD1 for D (6 bases). Sample: CD4+ or CD8+ T cells sorted from blood, taken in a trial of the OX40 agonist ivuxolimab. CDR3 sequence reads: CACLGGTEAFF. The CDR3 nucleotides read TGTGCCTGCCTAGGGGGCACTGAAGCTTTCTTT.